This T cell receptor (beta chain) appears in the sequencing data of a study of T-cell memory formation after mild COVID-19 (dated by TCRdb to 2020 to 2022). In the study overall: Most TCR sequence clusters were specific to one of the two donors. The cohort was made up of two young adult volunteers, one female and one male, who were previously healthy. Longitudinal TCRalpha and TCRbeta repertoire sequencing tracked T-cell clones expanding and contracting after mild COVID-19 in a couple of donors.

About this clonotype: The antigen it binds to is not known. Base quality data are lacking; no much larger clone is found one base away.

Summary of the overall study and its limitations: Clones that contracted from day 15 to 85 showed balanced CD4/CD8 phenotypes, whereas a second wave of clones that expanded from day 15 to 37 leaned towards CD4+. Contracting CD4+ clones were found mainly in CM and EM memory subsets, while CD8+ clones were enriched in EMRA. The second-wave clones that peaked on day 37 were not confirmed to be SARS-CoV-2 specific. Some responding clones were detected in pre-infection memory, suggesting pre-existing cross-reactive memory T cells joined the SARS-CoV-2 response. The study included only a couple of mild cases, and larger cohorts that include severe cases with pre-infection samples were judged to be necessary.

V lost 7 bases and J lost 6 bases, and the count of bases not matched to a germline gene is 15. Based on the germline V gene, the CDR1 and CDR2 sequences are SGHRS and YFSETQ. Including the terminal cysteine and phenylalanine, the CDR3 comprises 18 residues. Only the CDR3 DNA is retained, 54 bases long and in frame from the first base. The sequencer was an Illumina NovaSeq 6000. TCRalpha and TCRbeta cDNA libraries were constructed by 5'RACE with constant-segment primers, with sample barcodes and unique molecular identifiers being introduced. Trizol reagent was used to extract RNA from every sample. The libraries were amplified in two PCR steps, and the second step added a second sample barcode and Illumina TruSeq adapters. Sequencing of libraries was performed on an Illumina NovaSeq with 2 x 150 bp paired-end reads. The authors' pipeline ran thus. Reads were demultiplexed and collapsed into UMI-guided consensus sequences with migec v1.2.7. With mixcr v2.1.11, UMI consensuses were aligned to TRA and TRB V and J templates and assembled into clonotypes. A clonotype was counted as expanded or contracted only when both edgeR and NoisET called the clonotype significant, with the noise models trained on biological replicates. For edgeR calls, the thresholds were a false discovery rate-adjusted p below 0.01 and a log2 fold-change of 1. As an exploratory analysis of dynamics, max-normalized trajectories of the 1000 most abundant clonotypes were examined with PCA combined with hierarchical clustering. Separately sequenced CD4+ and CD8+ repertoires were used to assign the CD4 or CD8 phenotype of responding clones. In-frame beta chains were kept once TCRdb had trimmed the public reads at Q25 with fastp and called clones with MiXCR. Entries that share a CDR3 protein sequence are merged under the most common genes and DNA. The V and J calls come from TCRdb's annotation, not from the publication. This sample comprises roughly 450,000 distinct CDR3 sequences, 15% to 20% of them detected only once. The top ten constitute 9% to 15% of the sample.

Ficoll-Paque density gradient centrifugation was the method used to isolate PBMCs. This TCR came from an adult woman who had mild COVID-19 (a few samples of this study predate the infection). The sample titles of this study are shuffled in the database, so cell type and time point are left out; the donor was told from shared clones. Sequencing was performed on PBMCs or a T cell subset sorted from them (not recorded which). The sequence is built from TRBV5-1 and TRBJ2-6, with TRBD1 matching 11 junction bases. The sequence in DNA is TGCGCCAGCCACCACGGACAGGGGGCGATTAAGGAGGCCAACGTCCTGACTTTC. It specifies CASHHGQGAIKEANVLTF.